This T cell receptor beta chain was obtained from a study of cytomegalovirus exposure and HLA in healthy donors. Germline V gene data show CDR1 as SGHDT and CDR2 as YYEEEE. This CDR3 comprises 14 residues. V was clipped by 2 bases and J by 3 bases, with 11 bases between them. This clone was recorded a few times. Its antigen remains unknown. Study-level findings and limits: A missense variant in DCLRE1C was later tied to TCR beta V- and J-gene trimming. What a later analysis showed was that several of the most significant clusters appeared linked to common viral pathogens. A later analysis found TCR association rates differed by HLA locus, highest for DRB1 and lowest for HLA-C.

Researchers ran the PCR with 60 Vbeta and 13 Jbeta primers. This table comes from immunoSEQ multiplex PCR, and its TCRdb copy is limited to in-frame clones, with some not included. This table has under 200,000 clones, 80% appearing once. This donor had no CMV serostatus on record. This chain connects TRBV5-6 to TRBJ1-1; D not certain. The source material was PBMCs. This TCR was sampled from a human donor in good health. The CDR3 spells CASSFGVPDTEAFF. The CDR3 coding sequence is TGTGCCAGCAGCTTCGGGGTTCCTGACACTGAAGCTTTCTTT.